The T cell receptor beta chain under discussion was sequenced for a study of OX40 agonist ivuxolimab in advanced cancers. Germline CDR1 is MNHEY and CDR2 is SMNVEV (reference sequence). CDR3 size: 16 residues. V lost 5 bases to trimming and J lost 0 bases, with 16 bases between them. The data were produced by immunoSEQ multiplex PCR, yet TCRdb's version contains in-frame clones alone and is incomplete. The sample comprises roughly 15,000 clones, over 75% of which are singletons, and roughly 25% rests with the top ten. The chain has TRBV27 and TRBJ1-1; tentative D call: TRBD1 (5 bases). Sequencing was performed on CD4+ or CD8+ T cells sorted from blood, taken in a trial of the OX40 agonist ivuxolimab. This sequence originates from an adult with an advanced solid tumor such as melanoma, head and neck, liver or kidney cancer. DNA for the CDR3: TGTGCCAGCAGTCTCCTACAGGAGCTAATGAACACTGAAGCTTTCTTT. Protein product: CASSLLQELMNTEAFF.